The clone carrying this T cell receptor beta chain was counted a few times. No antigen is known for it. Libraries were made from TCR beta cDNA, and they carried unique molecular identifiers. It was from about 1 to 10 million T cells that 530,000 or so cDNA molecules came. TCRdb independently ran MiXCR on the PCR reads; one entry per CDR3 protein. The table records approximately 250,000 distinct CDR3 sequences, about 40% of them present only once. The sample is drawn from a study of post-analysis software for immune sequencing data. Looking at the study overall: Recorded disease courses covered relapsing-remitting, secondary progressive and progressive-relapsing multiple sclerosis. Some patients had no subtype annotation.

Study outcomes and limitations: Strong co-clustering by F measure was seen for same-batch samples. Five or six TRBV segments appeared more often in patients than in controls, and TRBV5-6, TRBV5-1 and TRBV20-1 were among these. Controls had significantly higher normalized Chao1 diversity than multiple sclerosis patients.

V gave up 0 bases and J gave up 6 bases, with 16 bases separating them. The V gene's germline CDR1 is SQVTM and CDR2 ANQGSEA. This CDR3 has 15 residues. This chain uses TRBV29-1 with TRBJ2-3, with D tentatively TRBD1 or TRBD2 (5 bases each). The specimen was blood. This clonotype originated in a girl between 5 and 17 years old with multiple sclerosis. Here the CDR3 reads CSVEDQDTPGDTQYF. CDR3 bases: TGCAGCGTTGAAGATCAGGACACCCCGGGGGATACGCAGTATTTT.